This T cell receptor (beta chain) was sequenced during a study of technical replicates of blood from a few donors. The table came from immunoSEQ multiplex PCR; TCRdb's copy has only in-frame clones and leaves some out. The table has some 64,000 clones, around 93% seen once; the top ten hold 3.5% to 5.5%. This clone occurred once. V was cut by 2 bases and J by 5 bases, with 9 bases left in between. The CDR3 loop spans 13 amino acids. The germline CDR1 and CDR2 sequences are MNHEY and SVGAGI. The sequenced material came from PBMCs. This clonotype was obtained from a human donor in good health. Some clones in this sample may be carry-over from other donors' samples. J is TRBJ2-5 and V is TRBV6-5; perhaps TRBD1 as D (5 bases). The CDR3 DNA sequence: TGTGCCAGCAGTTACGGAAAGGGGGAGACCCAGTACTTC. It encodes CASSYGKGETQYF.